One sample yielded the 23 T cell receptor beta chains listed below, sequenced in a study of blood T cell repertoires in COVID-19. Method: immunoSEQ multiplex PCR; TCRdb's copy keeps in-frame clones and lacks some. Among about 150,000 clones listed, about 85% were seen once. The material sequenced was peripheral blood. The receptors originated from a human donor with acute or convalescent COVID-19. The donor label of this sample is uncertain.

The V and J genes are TRBV11-2 and TRBJ1-1, with D tentatively TRBD1 (5 bases). V was shortened by 0 bases and J by 4 bases, with 12 bases between the two germline ends. The CDR3 totals 15 residues. Germline V gene lookup returns CDR1 SGHAT and CDR2 FQNNGV. The CDR3 sequence: CASSLEAGLGTEAFF. The CDR3 nucleotides read TGTGCCAGCAGCTTAGAGGCAGGGTTGGGCACTGAAGCTTTCTTT.

The rearrangement uses TRBV5-1 and TRBJ2-3, with D possibly TRBD2 on 6 matching bases. The V and J ends lost 7 bases and 4 bases respectively, with 19 bases between them. Germline CDR1 reads SGHRS; CDR2 reads YFSETQ. CDR3 size: 15 residues. The CDR3 DNA follows: TGCGCCAGCCAAGCGGAGGGTATAAGGTCAGATACGCAGTATTTT. Translated: CASQAEGIRSDTQYF.

The chain carries TRBV12-5 and TRBJ2-5, with D perhaps matching TRBD2 (6 bases). Germline CDR1 and CDR2: LGHNT and FRNRAP. Trimming took off 6 bases at V and 4 bases at J, with 15 bases between the two ends. This CDR3 is built from 14 residues. CDR3: CASGRGQGGETQYF. CDR3 DNA: TGTGCTAGTGGCCGAGGGCAGGGAGGAGAGACCCAGTACTTC. The full variable domain, completed using reference TRBV12-5 and TRBJ2-5, is DARVTQTPRHKVTEMGQEVTMRCQPILGHNTVFWYRQTMMQGLELLAYFRNRAPLDDSGMPKDRFSAEMPDATLATLKIQPSEPRDSAVYFCASGRGQGGETQYFGPGTRLLVL.

The chain employs TRBV2 and TRBJ1-5, with D possibly matching TRBD1 (6 bases). V was shortened by 4 bases and J by 0 bases, with 16 bases between the two germline ends. Germline assignment: CDR1 SNHLY and CDR2 FYNNEI. There are 17 residues in the CDR3. Here the CDR3 DNA reads TGTGCCAGCAGTGGCGGGGGGAGGGGGTATAGCAATCAGCCCCAGCATTTT. Its translation is CASSGGGRGYSNQPQHF.

This chain links TRBV27 with TRBJ1-4; D remains ambiguous. The germline CDR1 and CDR2 sequences are MNHEY and SMNVEV (reference sequence). The CDR3 has 14 amino acids. Trimming shortened V by 0 bases and J by 3 bases, and 5 bases separated the two germline ends. As DNA, the CDR3 is TGTGCCAGCAGTTTATCGGCAGCTAATGAAAAACTGTTTTTT. Protein product: CASSLSAANEKLFF. Drawing the rest from reference TRBV27 and TRBJ1-4, the complete variable domain is EAQVTQNPRYLITVTGKKLTVTCSQNMNHEYMSWYRQDPGLGLRQIYYSMNVEVTDKGDVPEGYKVSRKEKRNFPLILESPSPNQTSLYFCASSLSAANEKLFFGSGTQLSVL.

The chain combines TRBV28 with TRBJ2-3; D is perhaps TRBD2 (7 bases). The CDR3 spans 14 residues. The germline V and J ends were trimmed by 5 bases and 6 bases, with 15 bases remaining between them. Per germline, CDR1 MDHEN and CDR2 SYDVKM. DNA of the CDR3: TGTGCCAGCAGTCCTGGGGGGGCGGAGGATACGCAGTATTTT. Amino acids: CASSPGGAEDTQYF. The variable domain in full, completed from reference TRBV28 and TRBJ2-3, reads DVKVTQSSRYLVKRTGEKVFLECVQDMDHENMFWYRQDPGLGLRLIYFSYDVKMKEKGDIPEGYSVSREKKERFSLILESASTNQTSMYLCASSPGGAEDTQYFGPGTRLTVL.

The chain has TRBV4-2 and TRBJ1-2; D possibly corresponds to TRBD1 (6 bases). Germline CDR1 LGHNA, CDR2 YNFKEQ. This CDR3 has 15 residues. With 0 bases removed from V and 8 bases from J, the gap between germline ends came to 16 bases. As DNA, the CDR3 is TGTGCCAGCAGCCAAGAGGACGGGGGGGCGGGAGGCTACACCTTC. Its translation is CASSQEDGGAGGYTF.

The V call is TRBV18, the J call TRBJ2-7, with TRBD1 matching over 7 bases. CDR3 length: 14 amino acids. The junction had 5 bases not matched to a gene; V was cut back by 1 base and J by 5 bases. Germline lookup yields CDR1 KGHSH and CDR2 LQKENI. The CDR3 nucleotides are TGTGCCAGCTCACCACTTGACAGGGCCCACGAGCAGTACTTC. It codes for CASSPLDRAHEQYF. Combining the CDR3 with reference TRBV18 and TRBJ2-7 gives the whole variable domain NAGVMQNPRHLVRRRGQEARLRCSPMKGHSHVYWYRQLPEEGLKFMVYLQKENIIDESGMPKERFSAEFPKEGPSILRIQQVVRGDSAAYFCASSPLDRAHEQYFGPGTRLTVT.

The V call is TRBV2, the J call TRBJ1-2; tentative D call: TRBD1 (6 bases). V was clipped by 6 bases and J by 0 bases, with 8 bases between them. The CDR3 consists of 13 residues. Germline V gives CDR1 SNHLY, CDR2 FYNNEI. Here the CDR3 DNA reads TGTGCCAGCAGAGACAGGTCTAACTATGGCTACACCTTC. Protein sequence: CASRDRSNYGYTF.

This chain joins TRBV7-8 and TRBJ2-3; TRBD2 matches at 9 bases. The CDR3 has 18 residues. The germline CDR1 and CDR2 sequences are SGHVS and FQNEAQ. The V segment lost 5 bases and the J segment 0 bases; nucleotides outside the gene matches: 12. DNA of the CDR3: TGTGCCAGCAGCCTGCCTAGCGGGGTGACGTCTAGCACAGATACGCAGTATTTT. As protein: CASSLPSGVTSSTDTQYF.

CDR3 protein: CASSFATFGYGYTF. The CDR3 coding sequence is TGCGCCAGCAGCTTCGCGACTTTTGGCTATGGCTACACCTTC. The rearrangement uses TRBV5-1 and TRBJ1-2, with D unclear. This CDR3 region has 14 residues. V lost 2 bases and J 4 bases, leaving 12 bases between the germline ends. The V gene's germline CDR1 is SGHRS and CDR2 YFSETQ.

V usage is TRBV5-1 and J usage is TRBJ1-3, with 9 bases matching TRBD1. Trimming removed 1 base from V and 3 bases from J; junction bases left unmatched: 5. Looked up from germline, CDR1 is SGHRS and CDR2 is YFSETQ. There are 16 residues in the CDR3. The CDR3 coding sequence is TGCGCCAGCAGCTTGACAGGGGGCGCAAGTGGAAACACCATATATTTT. Protein: CASSLTGGASGNTIYF.

This chain links TRBV2 with TRBJ2-2; maybe TRBD2 (5 bases). The CDR3 spans 15 residues. Germline V CDR1 and CDR2: SNHLY, FYNNEI. The V end was cut by 7 bases, the J end by 1 base, with 13 bases between. The CDR3 nucleotides are TGTGCCAGCAAGGTTGAGGGTGTGAACACCGGGGAGCTGTTTTTT. This sequence encodes CASKVEGVNTGELFF.

The chain couples TRBV6-5 to TRBJ1-1; D gene uncertain. Trimming pared 5 bases from V and 6 bases from J, leaving 19 bases between. The germline V gene has CDR1 MNHEY and CDR2 SVGAGI. This CDR3 region has 15 residues. The DNA of the CDR3 is TGTGCCAGCAGTCACGGGAACAAAAAGGTATCTGAAGCTTTCTTT. Its protein is CASSHGNKKVSEAFF.

Only a few counts were recorded for this clone. This chain links TRBV24-1 with TRBJ2-2, with no clear D. The V and J ends lost 3 bases and 3 bases respectively, with 10 bases between them. The CDR3 loop spans 15 amino acids. Per germline, CDR1 KGHDR and CDR2 SFDVKD. CDR3 loop: CATSDGGQDTGELFF. DNA for the CDR3: TGTGCCACCAGTGATGGTGGGCAGGACACCGGGGAGCTGTTTTTT.

This chain connects TRBV7-2 to TRBJ2-5; D uncertain. The CDR3 spans 11 residues. V was trimmed by 5 bases and J by 7 bases, leaving 8 bases between them. Germline CDR1 SGHTA, CDR2 FQGNSA. This chain's CDR3 is CASSHVGTQYF. The CDR3 nucleotides are TGTGCCAGCAGCCACGTCGGGACCCAGTACTTC.

This clone was counted only a few times. The chain couples TRBV5-8 to TRBJ1-2; D is undetermined. The CDR3 extends over 13 amino acids. The germline gives CDR1 SGHTS, CDR2 YDEGEE. Trimming took off 0 bases at V and 8 bases at J, with 11 bases between the two ends. The DNA for the CDR3 is TGTGCCAGCAGCTTGGGACAATTCGAGGGCTACACCTTC. It is translated as CASSLGQFEGYTF.

The chain links TRBV19 to TRBJ1-1; D perhaps matches TRBD1 (6 bases). CDR1 is LNHDA and CDR2 is SQIVND in the germline V gene (reference sequence). This CDR3 is built from 14 residues. Trimming stripped 0 bases from V and 4 bases from J, with 9 bases between. The chain's CDR3 is CASSIDGQLTEAFF. The CDR3 nucleotides are TGTGCCAGTAGTATAGATGGACAGCTCACTGAAGCTTTCTTT.

This clone appeared a single time. This rearrangement joins TRBV7-9 to TRBJ1-3; D gene ambiguous. CDR1 is SEHNR, CDR2 FQNEAQ, per germline (reference sequence). V lost 6 bases and J 4 bases, leaving 13 bases between the germline ends. The length of the CDR3 is 14 residues. The CDR3 is CASRNGNTGNTIYF. In DNA, the CDR3 is TGTGCCAGCAGAAACGGGAACACAGGAAACACCATATATTTT.

The chain combines TRBV7-8 with TRBJ1-2; perhaps TRBD1 as D (5 bases). V was trimmed by 2 bases and J by 7 bases, leaving 17 bases between them. The CDR3 contains 15 residues. In germline, CDR1 is SGHVS, CDR2 FQNEAQ. The DNA for the CDR3 is TGTGCCAGCAGCTTATCGGAGGGGATGGTTGGTGGCTACACCTTC. It is translated as CASSLSEGMVGGYTF.

The sample holds one count of this clone. The V gene is TRBV5-1, the J gene TRBJ2-5; maybe TRBD2 (5 bases). This CDR3 spans 14 amino acids. V was shortened by 0 bases and J by 4 bases, with 10 bases between the two germline ends. From germline, CDR1 is SGHRS and CDR2 YFSETQ. The DNA of the CDR3 is TGCGCCAGCAGCTTGGATGAGGGCGGAGAGACCCAGTACTTC. Residues: CASSLDEGGETQYF.

The rearrangement joins TRBV5-6 to TRBJ1-1; D is unclear. Trimming removed 0 bases from V and 0 bases from J, with 9 bases in between. The CDR3 has 15 residues. Germline V gives CDR1 SGHDT, CDR2 YYEEEE. The CDR3 loop is CASSLVRGMNTEAFF. CDR3 coding DNA: TGTGCCAGCAGCTTGGTTCGAGGGATGAACACTGAAGCTTTCTTT. Full variable domain (rest looked up from reference TRBV5-6 and TRBJ1-1): DAGVTQSPTHLIKTRGQQVTLRCSPKSGHDTVSWYQQALGQGPQFIFQYYEEEERQRGNFPDRFSGHQFPNYSSELNVNALLLGDSALYLCASSLVRGMNTEAFFGQGTRLTVV.

CDR3 protein: CASSLVTGGHNNEQFF. The CDR3 DNA reads TGTGCCAGCAGCTTGGTAACGGGGGGGCACAACAATGAGCAGTTCTTC. The V call is TRBV7-2, the J call TRBJ2-1; 8 nucleotides match TRBD2. The CDR3 runs to 16 residues. CDR1 and CDR2 (germline): SGHTA, FQGNSA. The V and J ends lost 3 bases and 5 bases, in that order; junction bases with no gene match: 9.